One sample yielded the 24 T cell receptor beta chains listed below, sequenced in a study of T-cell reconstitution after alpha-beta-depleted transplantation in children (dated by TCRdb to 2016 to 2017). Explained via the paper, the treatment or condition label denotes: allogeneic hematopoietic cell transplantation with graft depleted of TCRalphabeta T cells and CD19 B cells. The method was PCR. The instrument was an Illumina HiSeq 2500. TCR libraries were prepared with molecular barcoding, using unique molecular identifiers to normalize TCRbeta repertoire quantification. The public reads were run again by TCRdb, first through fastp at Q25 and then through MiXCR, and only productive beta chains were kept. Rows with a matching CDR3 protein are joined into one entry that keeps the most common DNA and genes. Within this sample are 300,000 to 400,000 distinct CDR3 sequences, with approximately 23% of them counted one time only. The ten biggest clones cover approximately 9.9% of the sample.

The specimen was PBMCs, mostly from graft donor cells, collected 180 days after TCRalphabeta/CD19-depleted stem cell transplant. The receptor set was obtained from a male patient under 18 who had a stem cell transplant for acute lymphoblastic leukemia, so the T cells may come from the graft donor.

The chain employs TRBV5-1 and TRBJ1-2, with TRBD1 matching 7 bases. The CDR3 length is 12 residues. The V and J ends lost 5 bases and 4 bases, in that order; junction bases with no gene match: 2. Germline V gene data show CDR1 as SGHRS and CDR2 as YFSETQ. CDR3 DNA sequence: TGCGCCAGCAGACAGGGGTCCTATGGCTACACCTTC. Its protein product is CASRQGSYGYTF.

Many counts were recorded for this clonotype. DNA of the CDR3: TGTGCCTTAAGGACAGGGCCGAACACTGAAGCTTTCTTT. It codes for CALRTGPNTEAFF. The rearrangement uses TRBV30 and TRBJ1-1; 8 bases agree with TRBD1. This CDR3 is built from 13 residues. Per the germline V gene, CDR1 is GTSNPN and CDR2 is SVGIG (reference sequence). With V trimmed by 7 bases and J by 1 base, 5 bases remained unmatched.

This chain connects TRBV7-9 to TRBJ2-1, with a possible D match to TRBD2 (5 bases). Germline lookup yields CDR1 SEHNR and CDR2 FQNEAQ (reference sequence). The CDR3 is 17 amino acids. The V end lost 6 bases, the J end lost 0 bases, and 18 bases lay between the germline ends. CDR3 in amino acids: CASRSKPVGSSYNEQFF. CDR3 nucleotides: TGTGCCAGCAGATCTAAGCCGGTAGGGAGCTCCTACAATGAGCAGTTCTTC.

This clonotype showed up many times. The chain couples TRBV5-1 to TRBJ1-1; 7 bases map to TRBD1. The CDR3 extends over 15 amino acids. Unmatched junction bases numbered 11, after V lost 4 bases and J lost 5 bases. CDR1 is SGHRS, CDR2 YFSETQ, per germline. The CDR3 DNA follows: TGCGCCAGCAGCGCCCTACAGGGGACTAGTACTGAAGCTTTCTTT. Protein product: CASSALQGTSTEAFF.

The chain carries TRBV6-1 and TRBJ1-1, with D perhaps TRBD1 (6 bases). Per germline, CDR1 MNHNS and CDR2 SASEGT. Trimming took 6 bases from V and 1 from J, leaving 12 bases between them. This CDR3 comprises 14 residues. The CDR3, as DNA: TGTGCCAGCAGACCGGGACATCCGAACACTGAAGCTTTCTTT. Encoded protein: CASRPGHPNTEAFF.

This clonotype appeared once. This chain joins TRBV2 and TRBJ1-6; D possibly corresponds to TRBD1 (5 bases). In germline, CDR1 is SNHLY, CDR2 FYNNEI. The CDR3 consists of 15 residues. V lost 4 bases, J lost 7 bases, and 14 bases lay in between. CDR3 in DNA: TGTGCCAGCAGTGGGGCTGGGACGGGAAATTCACCCCTCCACTTT. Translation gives CASSGAGTGNSPLHF.

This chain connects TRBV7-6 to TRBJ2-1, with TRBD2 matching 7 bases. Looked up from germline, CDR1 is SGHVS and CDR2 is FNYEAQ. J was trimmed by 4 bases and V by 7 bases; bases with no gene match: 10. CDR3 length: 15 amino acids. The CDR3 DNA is TGTGCCAGCACTATTGGAGCGGGGCCGTACAATGAGCAGTTCTTC. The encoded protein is CASTIGAGPYNEQFF.

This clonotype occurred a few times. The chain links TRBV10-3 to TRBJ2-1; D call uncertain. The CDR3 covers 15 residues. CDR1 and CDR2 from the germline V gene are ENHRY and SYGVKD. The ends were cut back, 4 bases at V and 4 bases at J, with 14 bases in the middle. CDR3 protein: CAISGWREEYNEQFF. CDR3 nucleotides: TGTGCCATCAGTGGTTGGAGAGAGGAGTACAATGAGCAGTTCTTC.

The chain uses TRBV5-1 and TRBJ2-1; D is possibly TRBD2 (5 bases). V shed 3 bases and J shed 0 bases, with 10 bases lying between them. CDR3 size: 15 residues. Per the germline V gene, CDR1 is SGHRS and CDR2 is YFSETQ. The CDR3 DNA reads TGCGCCAGCAGCTCCCCGGCGGGCTCCTACAATGAGCAGTTCTTC. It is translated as CASSSPAGSYNEQFF.

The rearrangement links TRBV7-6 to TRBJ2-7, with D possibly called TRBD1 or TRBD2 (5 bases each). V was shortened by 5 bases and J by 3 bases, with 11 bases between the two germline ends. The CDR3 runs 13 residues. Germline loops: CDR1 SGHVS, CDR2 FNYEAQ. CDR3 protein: CASSRDQYYEQYF. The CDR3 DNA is TGTGCCAGCAGCCGGGACCAATACTACGAGCAGTACTTC. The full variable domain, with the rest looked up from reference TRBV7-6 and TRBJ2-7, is GAGVSQSPRYKVTKRGQDVALRCDPISGHVSLYWYRQALGQGPEFLTYFNYEAQQDKSGLPNDRFSAERPEGSISTLTIQRTEQRDSAMYRCASSRDQYYEQYFGPGTRLTVT.

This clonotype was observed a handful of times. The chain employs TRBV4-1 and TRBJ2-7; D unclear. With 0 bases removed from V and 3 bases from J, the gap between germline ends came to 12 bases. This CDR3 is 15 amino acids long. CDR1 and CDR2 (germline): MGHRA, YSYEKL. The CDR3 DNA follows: TGCGCCAGCAGCCAAGATCCCCGGACGGTCTACGAGCAGTACTTC. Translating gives CASSQDPRTVYEQYF.

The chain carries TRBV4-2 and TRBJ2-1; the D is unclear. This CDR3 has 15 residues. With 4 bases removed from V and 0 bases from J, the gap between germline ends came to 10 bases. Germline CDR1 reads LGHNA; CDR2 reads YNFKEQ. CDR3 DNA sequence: TGTGCCAGCAGCCCCAGCCTTACCTCCTACAATGAGCAGTTCTTC. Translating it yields CASSPSLTSYNEQFF.

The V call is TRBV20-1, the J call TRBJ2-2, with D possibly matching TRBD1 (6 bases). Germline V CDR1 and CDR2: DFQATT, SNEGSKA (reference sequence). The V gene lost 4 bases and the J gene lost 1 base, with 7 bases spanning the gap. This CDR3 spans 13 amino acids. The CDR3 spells CSATRGNTGELFF. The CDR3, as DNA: TGCAGTGCTACCAGGGGGAACACCGGGGAGCTGTTTTTT.

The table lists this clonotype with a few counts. CDR3 bases: TGTGCCAGCAGTTCTCTAGCTCTAGCGGGGTTACGCGCGAACACCGGGGAGCTGTTTTTT. It is translated as CASSSLALAGLRANTGELFF. This chain links TRBV12-3 or TRBV12-4 with TRBJ2-2; 9 bases are shared with TRBD2. V lost 4 bases and J lost 0; bases outside the gene matches: 15. The CDR3 sequence is 20 residues long.

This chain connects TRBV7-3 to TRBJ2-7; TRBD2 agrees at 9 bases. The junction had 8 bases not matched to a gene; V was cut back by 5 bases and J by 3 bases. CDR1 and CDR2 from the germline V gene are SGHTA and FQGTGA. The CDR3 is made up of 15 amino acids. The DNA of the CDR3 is TGTGCCAGCAGCCCCCGACTAGCGGCCCGCTACGAGCAGTACTTC. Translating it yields CASSPRLAARYEQYF.

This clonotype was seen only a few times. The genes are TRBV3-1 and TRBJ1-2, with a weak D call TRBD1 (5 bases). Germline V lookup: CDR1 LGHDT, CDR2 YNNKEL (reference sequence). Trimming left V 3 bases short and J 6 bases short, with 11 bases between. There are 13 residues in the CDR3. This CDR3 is CASSQTGLNGYTF. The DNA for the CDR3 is TGTGCCAGCAGCCAGACGGGACTGAATGGCTACACCTTC.

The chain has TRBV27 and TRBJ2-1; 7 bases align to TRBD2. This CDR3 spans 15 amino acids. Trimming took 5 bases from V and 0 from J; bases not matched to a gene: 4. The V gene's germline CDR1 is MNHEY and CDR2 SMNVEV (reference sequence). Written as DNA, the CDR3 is TGTGCCAGCAGTCCGACGGGGGGCTCCTACAATGAGCAGTTCTTC. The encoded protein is CASSPTGGSYNEQFF.

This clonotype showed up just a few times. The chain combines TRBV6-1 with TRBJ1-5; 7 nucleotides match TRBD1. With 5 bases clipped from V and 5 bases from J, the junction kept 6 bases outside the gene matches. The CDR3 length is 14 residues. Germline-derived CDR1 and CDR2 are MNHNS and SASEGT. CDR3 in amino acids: CASSPGQRYQPQHF. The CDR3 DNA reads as TGTGCCAGCAGTCCGGGACAGCGTTATCAGCCCCAGCATTTT.

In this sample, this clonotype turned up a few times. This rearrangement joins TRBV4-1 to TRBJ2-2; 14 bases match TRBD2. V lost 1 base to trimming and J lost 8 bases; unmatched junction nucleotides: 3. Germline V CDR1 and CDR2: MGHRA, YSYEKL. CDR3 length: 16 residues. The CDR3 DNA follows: TGCGCCAGCAGCCAAGGGGGACTAGCGGGAGTTGGGGAGCTGTTTTTT. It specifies CASSQGGLAGVGELFF.

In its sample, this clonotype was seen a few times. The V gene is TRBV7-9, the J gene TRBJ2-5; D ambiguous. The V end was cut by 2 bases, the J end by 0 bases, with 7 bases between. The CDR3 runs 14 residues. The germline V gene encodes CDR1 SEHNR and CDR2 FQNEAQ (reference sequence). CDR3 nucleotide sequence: TGTGCCAGCAGCTTACTTGGCTACCAAGAGACCCAGTACTTC. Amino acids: CASSLLGYQETQYF. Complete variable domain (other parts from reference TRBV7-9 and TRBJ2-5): DTGVSQNPRHKITKRGQNVTFRCDPISEHNRLYWYRQTLGQGPEFLTYFQNEAQLEKSRLLSDRFSAERPKGSFSTLEIQRTEQGDSAMYLCASSLLGYQETQYFGPGTRLLVL.

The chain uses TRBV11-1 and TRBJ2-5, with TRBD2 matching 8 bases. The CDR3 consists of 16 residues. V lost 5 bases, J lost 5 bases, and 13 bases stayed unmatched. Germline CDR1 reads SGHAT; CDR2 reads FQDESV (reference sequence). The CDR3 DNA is TGTGCCAGCAGCCGAGGGTGGACTAGCAAGCGGGAGACCCAGTACTTC. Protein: CASSRGWTSKRETQYF.

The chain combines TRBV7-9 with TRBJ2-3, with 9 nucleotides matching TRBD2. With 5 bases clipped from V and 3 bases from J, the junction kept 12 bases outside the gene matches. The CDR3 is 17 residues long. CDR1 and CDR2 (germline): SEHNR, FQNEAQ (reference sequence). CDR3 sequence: CASSPLVVLAGTDTQYF. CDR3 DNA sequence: TGTGCCAGCAGCCCATTGGTGGTCCTAGCGGGAACAGATACGCAGTATTTT.

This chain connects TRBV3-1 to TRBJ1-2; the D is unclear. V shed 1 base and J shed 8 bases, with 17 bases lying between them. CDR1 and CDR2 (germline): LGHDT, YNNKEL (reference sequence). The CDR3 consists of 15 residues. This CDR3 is CASSQGQFSGGGYTF. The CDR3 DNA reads TGTGCCAGCAGCCAAGGGCAGTTCAGTGGCGGAGGCTACACCTTC.

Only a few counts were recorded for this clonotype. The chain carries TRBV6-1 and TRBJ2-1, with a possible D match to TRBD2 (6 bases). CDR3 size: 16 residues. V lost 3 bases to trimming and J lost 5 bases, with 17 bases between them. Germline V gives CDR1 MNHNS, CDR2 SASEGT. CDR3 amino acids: CASSDPRLGGNNEQFF. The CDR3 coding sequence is TGTGCCAGCAGTGATCCAAGACTAGGTGGGAACAATGAGCAGTTCTTC.